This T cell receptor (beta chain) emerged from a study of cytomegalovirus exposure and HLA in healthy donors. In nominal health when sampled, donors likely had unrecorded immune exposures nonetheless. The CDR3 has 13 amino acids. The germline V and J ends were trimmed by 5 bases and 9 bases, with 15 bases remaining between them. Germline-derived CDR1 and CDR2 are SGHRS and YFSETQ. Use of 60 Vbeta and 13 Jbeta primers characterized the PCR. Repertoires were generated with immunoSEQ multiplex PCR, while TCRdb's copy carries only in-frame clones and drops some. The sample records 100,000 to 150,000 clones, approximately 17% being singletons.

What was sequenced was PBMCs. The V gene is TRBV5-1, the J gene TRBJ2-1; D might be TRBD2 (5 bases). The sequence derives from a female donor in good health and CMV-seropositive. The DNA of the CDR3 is TGCGCCAGCAGACAAACTAGGGCTCGTGAGCAGTTCTTC. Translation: CASRQTRAREQFF.